This is a list of T cell receptor beta chains from one sample in a study of blood T cell repertoires in COVID-19. Sequenced by immunoSEQ multiplex PCR; TCRdb stores in-frame clones only, minus some. Among more than 85,000 clones listed, roughly 85% were seen once. The sequenced sample consisted of peripheral blood. These receptors were taken from a man aged 70 or older with acute or convalescent COVID-19. The CDR3 runs from the conserved cysteine through the conserved F or W. The order of the fields is J gene, V gene, CDR3 length, D gene, clone size, CDR3 DNA, CDR3 protein. A D gene is named only where the DNA matches it firmly. Not all rows give a size; the values are once, few, many and, for expanded clones, a class.

TRBJ1-1	TRBV30	12	-	-	TGTGCCTGGAGTGGACAGCGGGTTGAGGCTTTCTTT	CAWSGQRVEAFF
TRBJ2-7	TRBV27	16	TRBD2	once	TGTGCCAGCAGTTTGAGTCTAGCGGGGAGCTCCTACGAGCAGTACTTC	CASSLSLAGSSYEQYF
TRBJ2-1	TRBV2	15	TRBD2	-	TGTGCCATCCGGCGGGGGGGCCTCTCCTACAATGAGCAGTTCTTC	CAIRRGGLSYNEQFF
TRBJ1-2	TRBV27	13	TRBD1	-	TGTGCCAGCAGTTTATCGGACAGGGCAGGCTACACCTTC	CASSLSDRAGYTF
TRBJ1-4	TRBV6-1	17	-	-	TGTGCCAGCAGTGGGAGTGGCCGCGCGAAGAGTAATGAAAAACTGTTTTTT	CASSGSGRAKSNEKLFF
TRBJ2-1	TRBV5-4	15	-	-	TGTGCCAGCAGCCCTAGGCAGAGCTCCTACAATGAGCAGTTCTTC	CASSPRQSSYNEQFF
TRBJ2-5	TRBV7-6	18	-	-	TGTGCCAGCAGCTTACCGGTTTGGGGGGGCCGTCAACAAGAGACCCAGTACTTC	CASSLPVWGGRQQETQYF
TRBJ1-1	TRBV2	14	-	-	TGTGCCAGCAGTGATAGGCAGGGGCACACTGAAGCTTTCTTT	CASSDRQGHTEAFF
TRBJ1-2	TRBV2	14	-	-	TGTGCCAGCAGTGAAGCGGGAGGGACCTATGGCTACACCTTC	CASSEAGGTYGYTF
TRBJ1-4	TRBV18	15	-	-	TGTGCCAGCTCACCAACAGCTGCAACTAATGAAAAACTGTTTTTT	CASSPTAATNEKLFF
TRBJ2-1	TRBV28	15	-	-	TGTGCCAGCCACAGGGCCTTTAGCTCCTACAATGAGCAGTTCTTC	CASHRAFSSYNEQFF
TRBJ1-2	TRBV18	13	TRBD1	-	TGTGCCAGCTCACCAACAGGGGAAGGGGGCTACACCTTC	CASSPTGEGGYTF
TRBJ1-6	TRBV18	16	-	-	TGTGCCAGCTCCCGGGAGGTTAGCTCCTATAATTCACCCCTCCACTTT	CASSREVSSYNSPLHF
TRBJ2-3	TRBV11-3	16	TRBD1	once	TGTGCCAGCAGCTTAGGGGGCCTTTCAGGGGGAGATACGCAGTATTTT	CASSLGGLSGGDTQYF
TRBJ1-4	TRBV10-1	12	-	-	TGCGCCAGCCAGGGAATGAATGAAAAACTGTTTTTT	CASQGMNEKLFF
TRBJ1-2	TRBV27	16	TRBD1	-	TGTGCCAGCAGTCCCACAGGGGCGAACTTCCCCTATGGCTACACCTTC	CASSPTGANFPYGYTF
TRBJ2-5	TRBV7-9	14	TRBD2	-	TGTGCCAGCAGCCTTACTAGCGCTCAAGAGACCCAGTACTTC	CASSLTSAQETQYF
TRBJ2-7	TRBV5-1	14	-	-	TGCGCCAGCAGCTTGCTAGGGGGTACCTACGAGCAGTACTTC	CASSLLGGTYEQYF
TRBJ2-2	TRBV2	13	-	-	TGTGCCACCCGCCCGGGACTCGTCCGGGAGCTGTTTTTT	CATRPGLVRELFF
TRBJ2-2	TRBV29-1	14	-	-	TGCAGCGTTGCAGTAGGGGGGAACACCGGGGAGCTGTTTTTT	CSVAVGGNTGELFF
TRBJ2-2	TRBV6-4	14	-	-	TGTGCCAGCAGTGCCACACGTAACACCGGGGAGCTGTTTTTT	CASSATRNTGELFF
TRBJ1-2	TRBV5-6	14	TRBD1	-	TGTGCCAGCAGCTTACAGGGGCGTGAGTATGGCTACACCTTC	CASSLQGREYGYTF
TRBJ2-7	TRBV6-5	14	-	-	TGTGCCAGCCGCGAGGCAGGGAAAGGAAGCGAGCAGTACTTC	CASREAGKGSEQYF